This TCR beta chain was sequenced for a study of T cells after yellow fever vaccination. Study-wide findings and caveats: In FACS-sorted repertoires, abundant clonotypes from the bulk population could appear as contaminants. Most primary-vaccination clones recurred post-booster (just under 98% CD4, just over 85% CD8).

A 5'RACE template-switching step, the method used to make TCR cDNA, added a universal primer site and UMIs. TCRdb used MiXCR to reprocess the 5' RACE reads, holding one entry per CDR3 protein. This table holds 280,000 or so distinct CDR3 sequences, around 9.3% found once. For this clonotype: Its matching antigen is unknown.

CDR3 size: 12 residues. CDR1 is MNHEY and CDR2 is SMNVEV in the germline V gene (reference sequence). Trimming removed 5 bases from V and 14 bases from J; junction bases left unmatched: 10. The chain employs TRBV27 and TRBJ1-2, with 8 positions matching TRBD1. The sequencing here drew on CD4+ T cells sorted from PBMCs, taken 5 days after the yellow fever booster vaccination. This clonotype was sampled from a man younger than 35 who received the YFV17D yellow fever vaccine. This CDR3 is CASSPRQGSLTF. CDR3 nucleotides: TGTGCCAGCAGTCCACGACAGGGGTCTTTAACCTTC.